The text below deals with one T cell receptor (beta chain). This clone was counted only a few times. No antigen is known for it. Base qualities are not recorded, but no much larger clone differs from it by a single base. The data belong to a study of OX40 agonist ivuxolimab in advanced cancers. About the study as a whole: Ivuxolimab was an agonistic, fully human IgG2 monoclonal antibody directed against OX40 (CD134), a costimulatory receptor. Intravenous ivuxolimab was administered to patients every 2 weeks at six dose levels: 0.01, 0.1, 0.3, 1.5, 3 and 10 mg/kg. Of the roughly 53 patients in dose escalation, about 20 had hepatocellular carcinoma, around 15 had melanoma, 9 had renal cell carcinoma and 9 had head and neck cancer. The dose-escalation cohort was roughly 87% male with a mean age of roughly 60 years, ranging from roughly 23 to 85. Prior anti-PD-1, anti-PD-L1 or anti-CTLA-4 therapy was permitted, and roughly two fifths of dose-escalation patients had received checkpoint inhibitors. Partial responses occurred in three dose-escalation patients: two with cutaneous melanoma and one with hepatocellular carcinoma. The purpose of peripheral TCRbeta sequencing was to test whether ivuxolimab changed TCR sequence diversity and led to clonal T-cell expansion. The monotherapy dose-escalation portion (N ≈ 52 patients) of the phase I ivuxolimab trial is reported in the paper. Overall results and qualifications from the work: At doses of 0.1 to 3.0 mg/kg, clonal expansion of both CD4+ and CD8+ T cells in blood was seen between baseline and week 6. The antigen specificity of the peripheral T cells that underwent clonal expansion was not determined. Low levels of normalized T-cell clonal expansion were also seen in some patients who did not respond. In partial responders in the 0.1-3.0 mg/kg groups, normalized peripheral clonal expansion was found to be among the lowest, especially among CD8+ T cells. After ivuxolimab, more expanded clones were found on average in CD8+ T cells than in CD4+ T cells.

Genomic DNA was isolated from the sorted cells so that the TCRbeta CDR3 region could be sequenced. The immunoSEQ Assay was used for sequencing of TCRbeta CDR3 regions. Held by TCRdb, this immuneACCESS table contains in-frame sequences only and omits some clones. Under half of the omission traces to an unresolved V gene where checked; the cause of the rest is unknown. For this sample there are 55,000 to 80,000 clones; roughly four fifths appear just once. The ten top clones hold over 0.95% of the sample. The junction shows trimming of 11 bases on V and 3 bases on J, and the gene matches do not reach 5 bases of it. Per the germline V gene, MNHNS is the CDR1 and SASEGT is the CDR2. Counted from cysteine to phenylalanine, this CDR3 has 13 amino acids. CDR3 DNA only is kept here, 39 bases in frame from base 1. Patients with autoimmune disease history or receiving systemic immunosuppression were excluded from the trial. Peripheral blood for TCR sequencing was collected from all dose cohorts at baseline, on cycle 4 day 1, and on cycle 7 day 1. Samples were obtained from an open-label, multicenter, first-in-human phase I dose-escalation trial of ivuxolimab. Adults with locally advanced or metastatic head and neck squamous cell, hepatocellular, melanoma or renal cell carcinoma were enrolled in the trial. CD4+ and CD8+ T cells were sorted separately from peripheral blood before TCR sequencing.

The receptor chain draws on TRBV6-1 and TRBJ2-1, with TRBD1 matching 9 junction bases. Sequenced here: CD4+ or CD8+ T cells sorted from blood, sampled in a trial of the OX40 agonist ivuxolimab. The sequence was collected from an adult with an advanced solid tumor such as melanoma, head and neck, liver or kidney cancer. CDR3 sequence: CAGDRGGYNEQFF. At the DNA level, the sequence is TGTGCCGGTGACAGGGGGGGCTACAATGAGCAGTTCTTC.